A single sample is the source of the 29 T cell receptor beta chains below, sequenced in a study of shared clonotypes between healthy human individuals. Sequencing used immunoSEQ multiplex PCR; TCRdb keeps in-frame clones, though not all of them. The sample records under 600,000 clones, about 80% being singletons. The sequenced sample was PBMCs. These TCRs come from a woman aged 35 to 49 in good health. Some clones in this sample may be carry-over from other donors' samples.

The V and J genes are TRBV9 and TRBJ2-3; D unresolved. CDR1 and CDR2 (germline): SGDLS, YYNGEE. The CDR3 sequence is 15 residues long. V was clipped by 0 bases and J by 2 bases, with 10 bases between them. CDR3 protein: CASSVGGAYTDTQYF. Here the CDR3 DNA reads TGTGCCAGCAGCGTAGGTGGAGCCTACACAGATACGCAGTATTTT.

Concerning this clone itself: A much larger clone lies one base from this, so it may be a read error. This CDR3 is CAWSVGQWGGYTF. The CDR3 DNA sequence: TGTGCCTGGAGTGTAGGACAGTGGGGAGGCTACACCTTC. The chain combines TRBV30 with TRBJ1-2, with D maybe TRBD1 (6 bases). The CDR3 runs 13 residues. Germline values: CDR1 GTSNPN, CDR2 SVGIG (reference sequence). V lost 0 bases, J lost 8 bases, and 13 bases lay in between.

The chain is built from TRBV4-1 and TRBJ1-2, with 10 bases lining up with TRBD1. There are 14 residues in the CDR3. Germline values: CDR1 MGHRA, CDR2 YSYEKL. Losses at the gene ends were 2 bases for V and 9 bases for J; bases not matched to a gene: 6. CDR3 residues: CASSQIGTGDRYTF. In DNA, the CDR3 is TGCGCCAGCAGCCAAATAGGGACAGGGGATCGCTACACCTTC.

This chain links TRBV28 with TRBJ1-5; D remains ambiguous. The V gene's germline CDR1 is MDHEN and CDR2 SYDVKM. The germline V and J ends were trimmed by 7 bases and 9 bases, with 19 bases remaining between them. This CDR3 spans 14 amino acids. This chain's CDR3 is CASTLTEPGRPQHF. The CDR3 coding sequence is TGTGCCAGCACTCTTACGGAACCCGGGAGGCCCCAGCATTTT.

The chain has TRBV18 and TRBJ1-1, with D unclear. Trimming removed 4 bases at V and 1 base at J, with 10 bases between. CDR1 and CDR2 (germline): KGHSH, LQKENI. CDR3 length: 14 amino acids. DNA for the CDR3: TGTGCCAGCTCACTAAGGGATCAGAACACTGAAGCTTTCTTT. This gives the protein CASSLRDQNTEAFF.

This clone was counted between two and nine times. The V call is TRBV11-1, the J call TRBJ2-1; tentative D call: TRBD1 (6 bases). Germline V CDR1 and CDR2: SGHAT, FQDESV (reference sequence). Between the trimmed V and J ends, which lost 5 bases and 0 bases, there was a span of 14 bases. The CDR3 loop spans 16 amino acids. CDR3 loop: CASSVTGTNSYNEQFF. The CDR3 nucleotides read TGTGCCAGCAGCGTAACCGGGACAAACTCCTACAATGAGCAGTTCTTC.

The CDR3 bases are TGTGCCAGCAGCCCCGGGGGGGGAGACAAAGAGTATGGCTACACCTTC. As protein: CASSPGGGDKEYGYTF. The chain carries TRBV9 and TRBJ1-2; D possibly corresponds to TRBD1 (5 bases). Germline V gene data show CDR1 as SGDLS and CDR2 as YYNGEE. The CDR3 has 16 residues. The germline V and J ends were trimmed by 4 bases and 5 bases, with 21 bases remaining between them.

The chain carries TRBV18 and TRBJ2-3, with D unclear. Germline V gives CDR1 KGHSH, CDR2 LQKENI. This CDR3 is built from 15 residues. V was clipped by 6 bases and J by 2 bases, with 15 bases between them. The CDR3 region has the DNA TGTGCCAGCTCGCTGGACGTCGACCACACAGATACGCAGTATTTT. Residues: CASSLDVDHTDTQYF. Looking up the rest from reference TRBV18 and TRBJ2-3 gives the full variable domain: NAGVMQNPRHLVRRRGQEARLRCSPMKGHSHVYWYRQLPEEGLKFMVYLQKENIIDESGMPKERFSAEFPKEGPSILRIQQVVRGDSAAYFCASSLDVDHTDTQYFGPGTRLTVL.

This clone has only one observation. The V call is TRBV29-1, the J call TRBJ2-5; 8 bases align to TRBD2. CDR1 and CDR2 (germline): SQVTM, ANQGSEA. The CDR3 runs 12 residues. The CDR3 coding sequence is TGCACATTCGGGGGGGTGCAAGAGACCCAGTACTTC. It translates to CTFGGVQETQYF. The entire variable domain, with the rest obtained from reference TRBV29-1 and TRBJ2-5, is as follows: SAVISQKPSRDICQRGTSLTIQCQVDSQVTMMFWYRQQPGQSLTLIATANQGSEATYESGFVIDKFPISRPNLTFSTLTVSNMSPEDSSIYLCTFGGVQETQYFGPGTRLLVL.

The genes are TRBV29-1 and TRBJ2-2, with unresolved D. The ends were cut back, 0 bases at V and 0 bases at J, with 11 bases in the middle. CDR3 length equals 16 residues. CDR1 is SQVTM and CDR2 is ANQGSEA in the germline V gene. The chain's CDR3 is CSVEDRFSSNTGELFF. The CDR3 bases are TGCAGCGTTGAAGATCGTTTCTCTTCGAACACCGGGGAGCTGTTTTTT.

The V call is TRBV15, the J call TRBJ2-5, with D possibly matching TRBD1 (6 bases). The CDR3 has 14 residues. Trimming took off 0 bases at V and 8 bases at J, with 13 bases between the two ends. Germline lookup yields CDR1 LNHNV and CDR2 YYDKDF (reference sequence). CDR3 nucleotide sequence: TGTGCCACCAGCAGAGATCCAACAGGGCAAACCCAGTACTTC. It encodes CATSRDPTGQTQYF.

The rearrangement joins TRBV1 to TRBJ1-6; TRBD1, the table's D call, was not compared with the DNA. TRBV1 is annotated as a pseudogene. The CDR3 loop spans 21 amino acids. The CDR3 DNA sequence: TGCACCAGCAGCCAACAGGGGGAGGGGACAGGGGCCGCGCTTGGGAATTCACCCCTCCACTTT. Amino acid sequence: CTSSQQGEGTGAALGNSPLHF.

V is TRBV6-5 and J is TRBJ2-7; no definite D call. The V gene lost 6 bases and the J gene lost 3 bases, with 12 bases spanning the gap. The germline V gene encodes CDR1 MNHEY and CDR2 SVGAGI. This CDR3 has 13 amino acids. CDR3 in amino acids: CASSNTERYEQYF. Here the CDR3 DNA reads TGTGCCAGCAGCAACACCGAACGCTACGAGCAGTACTTC.

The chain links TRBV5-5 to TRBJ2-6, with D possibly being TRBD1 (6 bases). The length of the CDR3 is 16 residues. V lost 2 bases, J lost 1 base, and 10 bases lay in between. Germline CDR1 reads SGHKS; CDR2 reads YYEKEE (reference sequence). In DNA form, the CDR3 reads TGTGCCAGCAGCTTTTACAGGGTGTCTGGGGCCAACGTCCTGACTTTC. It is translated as CASSFYRVSGANVLTF.

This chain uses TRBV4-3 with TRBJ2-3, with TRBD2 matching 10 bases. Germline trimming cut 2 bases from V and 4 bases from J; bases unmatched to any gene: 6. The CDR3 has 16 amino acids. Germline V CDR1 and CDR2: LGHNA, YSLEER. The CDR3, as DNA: TGCGCCAGCAGCCAAAGCGCTAGCGGGAGAGCAGATACGCAGTATTTT. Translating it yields CASSQSASGRADTQYF.

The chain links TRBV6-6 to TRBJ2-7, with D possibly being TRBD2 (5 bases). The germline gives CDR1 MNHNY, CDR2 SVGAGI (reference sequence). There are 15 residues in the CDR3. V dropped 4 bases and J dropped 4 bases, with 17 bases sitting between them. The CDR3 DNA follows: TGTGCCAGCAGTTGCCCGAGGACTGAAGATTACGAGCAGTACTTC. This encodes CASSCPRTEDYEQYF.

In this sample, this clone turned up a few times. The CDR3 DNA sequence: TGTGCCATCGCGCAGGAAAATCAGCCCCAGCATTTT. As protein: CAIAQENQPQHF. The chain joins TRBV10-3 to TRBJ1-5; D not certain. V was shortened by 8 bases and J by 4 bases, with 9 bases between the two germline ends. Germline CDR1 is ENHRY and CDR2 is SYGVKD. The CDR3 covers 12 residues.

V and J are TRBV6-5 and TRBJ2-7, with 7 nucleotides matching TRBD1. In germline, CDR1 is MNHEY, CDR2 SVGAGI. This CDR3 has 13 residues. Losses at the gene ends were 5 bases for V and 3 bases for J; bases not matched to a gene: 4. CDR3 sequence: CASSARQGYEQYF. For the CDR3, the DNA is TGTGCCAGCAGTGCTCGACAGGGCTACGAGCAGTACTTC.

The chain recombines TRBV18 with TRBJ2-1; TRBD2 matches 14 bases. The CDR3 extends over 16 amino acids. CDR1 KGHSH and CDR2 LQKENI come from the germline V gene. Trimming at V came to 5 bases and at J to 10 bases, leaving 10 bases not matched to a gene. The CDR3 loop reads CASSSETSGRAREQFF. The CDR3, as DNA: TGTGCCAGCTCATCCGAGACTAGCGGGAGGGCCAGAGAGCAGTTCTTC.

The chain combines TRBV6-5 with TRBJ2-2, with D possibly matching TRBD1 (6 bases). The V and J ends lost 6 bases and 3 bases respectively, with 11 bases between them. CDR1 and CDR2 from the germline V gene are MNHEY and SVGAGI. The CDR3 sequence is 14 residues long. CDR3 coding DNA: TGTGCCAGCAGGTCTGGGGGCGACACCGGGGAGCTGTTTTTT. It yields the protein CASRSGGDTGELFF.

CDR3 loop: CASSTGTTVYEQYF. In DNA form, the CDR3 reads TGTGCCAGCTCCACCGGGACTACCGTCTACGAGCAGTACTTC. The chain recombines TRBV28 with TRBJ2-7, with TRBD2 identical over 7 bases. The CDR3 extends over 14 amino acids. Losses at the gene ends were 8 bases for V and 3 bases for J; bases not matched to a gene: 10. Per the germline V gene, CDR1 is MDHEN and CDR2 is SYDVKM.

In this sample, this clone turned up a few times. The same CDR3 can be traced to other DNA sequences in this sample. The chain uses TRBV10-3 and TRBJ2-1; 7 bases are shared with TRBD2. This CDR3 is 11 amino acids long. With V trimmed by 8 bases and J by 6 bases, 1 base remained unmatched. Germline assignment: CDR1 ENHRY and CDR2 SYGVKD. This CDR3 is CAIGGGNEQFF. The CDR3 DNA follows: TGTGCCATCGGCGGGGGCAATGAGCAGTTCTTC.

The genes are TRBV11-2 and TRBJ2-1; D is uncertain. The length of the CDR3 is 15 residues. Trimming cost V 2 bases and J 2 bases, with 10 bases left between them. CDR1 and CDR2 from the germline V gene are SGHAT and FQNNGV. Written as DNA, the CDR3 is TGTGCCAGCAGCTTATTTCACAGAACCTACAATGAGCAGTTCTTC. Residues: CASSLFHRTYNEQFF.

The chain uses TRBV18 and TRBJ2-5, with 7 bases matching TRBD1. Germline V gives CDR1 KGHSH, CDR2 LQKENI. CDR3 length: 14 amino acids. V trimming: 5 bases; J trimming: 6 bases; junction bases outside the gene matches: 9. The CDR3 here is CASSSTGVRQTQYF. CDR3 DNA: TGTGCCAGCTCATCCACAGGGGTTCGGCAGACCCAGTACTTC.

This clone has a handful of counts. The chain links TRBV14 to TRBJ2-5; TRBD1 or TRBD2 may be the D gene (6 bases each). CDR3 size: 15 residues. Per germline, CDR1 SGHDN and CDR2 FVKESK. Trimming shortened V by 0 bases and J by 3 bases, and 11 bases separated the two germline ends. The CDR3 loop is CASSQEWGAEETQYF. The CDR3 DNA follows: TGTGCCAGCAGCCAAGAGTGGGGGGCAGAAGAGACCCAGTACTTC.

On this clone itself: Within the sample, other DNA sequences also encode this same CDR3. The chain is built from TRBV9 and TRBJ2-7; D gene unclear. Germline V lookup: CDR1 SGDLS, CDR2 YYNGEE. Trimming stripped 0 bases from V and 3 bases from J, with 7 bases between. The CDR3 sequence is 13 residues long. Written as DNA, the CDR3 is TGTGCCAGCAGCGTAGAGGGCAGCTACGAGCAGTACTTC. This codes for CASSVEGSYEQYF.

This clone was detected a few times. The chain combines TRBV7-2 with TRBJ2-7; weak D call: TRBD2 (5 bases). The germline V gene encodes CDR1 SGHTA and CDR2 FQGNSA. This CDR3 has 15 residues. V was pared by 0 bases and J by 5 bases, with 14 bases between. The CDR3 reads CASSLADLRRNEQYF. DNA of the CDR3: TGTGCCAGCAGCTTAGCGGACTTAAGAAGAAACGAGCAGTACTTC.

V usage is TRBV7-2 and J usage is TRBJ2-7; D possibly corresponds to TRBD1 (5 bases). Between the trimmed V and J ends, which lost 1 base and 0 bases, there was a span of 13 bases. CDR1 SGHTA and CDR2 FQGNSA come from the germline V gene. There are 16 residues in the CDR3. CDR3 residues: CASSLVPRGGSYEQYF. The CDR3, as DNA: TGTGCCAGCAGCTTAGTTCCTAGGGGCGGCTCCTACGAGCAGTACTTC.

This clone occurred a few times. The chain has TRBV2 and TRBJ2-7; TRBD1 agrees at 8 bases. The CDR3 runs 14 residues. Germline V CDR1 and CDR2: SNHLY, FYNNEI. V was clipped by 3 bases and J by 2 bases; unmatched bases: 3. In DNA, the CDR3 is TGTGCCAGCAGTGAGGGGACAGGAGCCTACGAGCAGTACTTC. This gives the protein CASSEGTGAYEQYF.